What follows is one T cell receptor beta chain and its context. Source study methods: Researchers report that nucleated cell counts were estimated from reference gene primer amplification. Profiling relied on immunoSEQ multiplex PCR, and the TCRdb table lists in-frame clones only, not all of them. D and trimming were read from the DNA, whereas the V and J calls and clone size are those reported in that table. The sample shows under 200,000 clones, 89% of them seen only once. The sample belongs to a study of blood T cell repertoires in COVID-19. Recovered participants had two consecutive negative NP/OP PCR tests, healthcare professional clearance, or symptom resolution. Germline V lookup: CDR1 MGHRA, CDR2 YSYEKL. V was pared by 1 base and J by 8 bases, with 5 bases of the junction left unmatched. The length of the CDR3 is 14 residues.

The source is a woman between 18 and 30 years old who had recovered from COVID-19. The chain recombines TRBV4-1 with TRBJ2-1; the match to TRBD2 covers 7 bases. Sequencing used PBMCs or T cells enriched from blood (not recorded which). CDR3 DNA sequence: TGCGCCAGCAGCCAAGGGACTAGTCTATATGAGCAGTTCTTC. It yields the protein CASSQGTSLYEQFF.